This T cell receptor (beta chain) is drawn from a study of blood T cell repertoires in COVID-19. The CDR3 has 14 amino acids. V gave up 4 bases and J gave up 3 bases, with 14 bases separating them. Germline values: CDR1 SGHRS, CDR2 YFSETQ. Assay used: immunoSEQ multiplex PCR; TCRdb lists only in-frame clones, some missing. The data hold roughly 200,000 clones, with 86% observed a single time. Material for sequencing was PBMCs or T cells enriched from blood (not recorded which). This clonotype originated in a man between 40 and 49 years old with acute COVID-19. The chain uses TRBV5-1 and TRBJ2-7; a weak D match, TRBD2 (5 bases). As DNA, the CDR3 is TGCGCCAGCAGCCTACTAGGTACCAACTACGAGCAGTACTTC. This sequence encodes CASSLLGTNYEQYF.